This TCR beta chain was recorded in a study of blood T cell repertoires in COVID-19. Produced via immunoSEQ multiplex PCR; TCRdb's table is partial and in-frame only. Of over 60,000 clones in the sample, around 77% were seen once. This CDR3 has 17 amino acids. Germline trimming cut 6 bases from V and 8 bases from J; bases unmatched to any gene: 12. The germline V gene has CDR1 SGHTA and CDR2 FQGTGA. This clonotype was sampled from an elderly man with active or convalescent COVID-19. Material for sequencing was peripheral blood. The chain links TRBV7-3 to TRBJ2-1; 14 bases align to TRBD2. CDR3 DNA sequence: TGTGCCAGCAGACGCCCGGGACTAGCGGGAGTAGGAGATGAGCAGTTCTTC. This encodes CASRRPGLAGVGDEQFF.